The present TCR beta chain was sequenced within a study of blood T cells in healthy people across ages. Germline assignment: CDR1 DFQATT and CDR2 SNEGSKA (reference sequence). This CDR3 has 16 residues. With V trimmed by 4 bases and J by 7 bases, 7 bases remained unmatched. The authors ran a second PCR of about 6 to 11 cycles using a sample-barcoded 5' primer and a J-beta primer mix. TCRdb itself ran the 5' RACE reads through MiXCR, one entry per CDR3 protein. The table shows approximately 2,000,000 distinct CDR3 sequences, with around 40% occurring only once. Individuals who donated were healthy Caucasians from Russia aged roughly 6 to 90. This clonotype was detected only a few times.

Material: blood. The chain combines TRBV20-1 with TRBJ2-1, with TRBD2 matching 16 bases. The TCR sequence derives from a human donor in good health. The CDR3 loop is CSATGTSGGARNEQFF. The CDR3 DNA is TGCAGTGCTACCGGGACTAGCGGGGGGGCCCGGAATGAGCAGTTCTTC.